These 2 T cell receptor beta chains were sequenced from one sample in a study of technical replicates of blood from a few donors. The assay was immunoSEQ multiplex PCR, and TCRdb's table has in-frame clones only and misses some. The sample records roughly 87,000 clones, roughly 91% being singletons. The specimen was T cells isolated from PBMCs. Receptors were obtained from a human donor in good health.

The rearrangement links TRBV6-5 to TRBJ2-1, with unresolved D. The CDR3 consists of 12 residues. CDR1 is MNHEY, CDR2 SVGAGI, per germline. Trimming removed 0 bases at V and 8 bases at J, with 5 bases between. The CDR3 sequence is CASSYSGDEQFF. The CDR3 DNA reads TGTGCCAGCAGTTACTCGGGCGATGAGCAGTTCTTC.

This clone was observed a handful of times. V gene TRBV7-2 combines with J gene TRBJ1-5; TRBD1 agrees at 7 bases. V shed 2 bases, J shed 5 bases, and the junction held 3 bases outside the gene matches. The CDR3 loop spans 14 amino acids. Looked up from germline, CDR1 is SGHTA and CDR2 is FQGNSA. The CDR3 DNA reads as TGTGCCAGCAGCTTACCGGGACAGTATCAGCCCCAGCATTTT. It codes for CASSLPGQYQPQHF. Full variable domain (outside the CDR3, taken from reference TRBV7-2 and TRBJ1-5): GAGVSQSPSNKVTEKGKDVELRCDPISGHTALYWYRQSLGQGLEFLIYFQGNSAPDKSGLPSDRFSAERTGGSVSTLTIQRTQQEDSAVYLCASSLPGQYQPQHFGDGTRLSIL.